This T cell receptor (beta chain) came from a study of T cells in localized non-small cell lung cancer. Germline-derived CDR1 and CDR2 are SGDLS and YYNGEE. There are 16 residues in the CDR3. The J segment lost 7 bases and the V segment lost 2 bases, leaving 10 bases of the junction unmatched. Profiling relied on immunoSEQ multiplex PCR, and the TCRdb table lists in-frame clones only, not all of them. The sample carries under 12,000 clones, around 82% recorded once. This specimen consisted of peripheral blood mononuclear cells, obtained before any cancer treatment. V usage is TRBV9 and J usage is TRBJ1-4, with 8 positions matching TRBD1. The receptor was isolated from a female donor older than 55 with stage II lung adenocarcinoma. DNA for the CDR3: TGTGCCAGCAGCGTTCGGGGGGGACAGGTTGGTGAAAAACTGTTTTTT. Translating gives CASSVRGGQVGEKLFF.